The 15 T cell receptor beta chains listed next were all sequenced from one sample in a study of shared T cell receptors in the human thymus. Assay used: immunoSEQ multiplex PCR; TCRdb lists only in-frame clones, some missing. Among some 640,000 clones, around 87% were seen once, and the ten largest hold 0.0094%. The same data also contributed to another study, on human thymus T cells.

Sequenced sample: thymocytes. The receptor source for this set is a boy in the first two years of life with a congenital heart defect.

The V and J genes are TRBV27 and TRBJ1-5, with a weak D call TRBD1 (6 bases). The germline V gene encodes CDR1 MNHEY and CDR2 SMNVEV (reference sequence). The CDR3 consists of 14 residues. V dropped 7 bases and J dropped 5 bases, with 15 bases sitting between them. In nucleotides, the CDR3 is TGTGCCAGCAAAGAACAGGGAAAAGATCAGCCCCAGCATTTT. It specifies CASKEQGKDQPQHF.

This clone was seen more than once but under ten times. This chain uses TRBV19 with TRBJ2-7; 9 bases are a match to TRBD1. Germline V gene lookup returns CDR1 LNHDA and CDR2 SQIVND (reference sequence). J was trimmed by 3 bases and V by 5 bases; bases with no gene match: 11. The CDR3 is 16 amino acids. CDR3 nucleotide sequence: TGTGCCAGTAGTCTCAGCACCGGGACAGGGAACTACGAGCAGTACTTC. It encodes CASSLSTGTGNYEQYF.

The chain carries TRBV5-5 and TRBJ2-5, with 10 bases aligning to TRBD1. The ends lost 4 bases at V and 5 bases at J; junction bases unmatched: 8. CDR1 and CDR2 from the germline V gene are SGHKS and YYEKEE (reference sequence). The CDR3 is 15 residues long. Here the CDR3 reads CASSQDRGVGETQYF. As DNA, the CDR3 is TGTGCCAGCAGCCAGGACAGGGGGGTAGGGGAGACCCAGTACTTC.

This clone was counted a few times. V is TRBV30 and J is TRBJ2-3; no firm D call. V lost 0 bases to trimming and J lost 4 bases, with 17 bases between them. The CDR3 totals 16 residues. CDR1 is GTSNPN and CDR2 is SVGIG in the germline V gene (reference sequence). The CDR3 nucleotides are TGTGCCTGGAGTGTTCTCATGGCTAGTTGGGCAGATACGCAGTATTTT. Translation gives CAWSVLMASWADTQYF.

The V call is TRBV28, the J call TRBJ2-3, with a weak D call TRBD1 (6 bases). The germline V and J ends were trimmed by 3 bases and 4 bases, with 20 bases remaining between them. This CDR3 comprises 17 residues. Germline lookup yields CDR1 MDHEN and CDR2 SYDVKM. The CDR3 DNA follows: TGTGCCAGCAGTTTTAGGAGCTGGGACAAATATCCAGATACGCAGTATTTT. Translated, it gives CASSFRSWDKYPDTQYF.

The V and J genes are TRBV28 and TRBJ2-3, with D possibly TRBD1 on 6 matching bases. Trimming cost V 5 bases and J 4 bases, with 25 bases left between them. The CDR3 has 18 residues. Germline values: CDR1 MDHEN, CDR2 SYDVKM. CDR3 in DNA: TGTGCCAGCAGTACCTGGACAGCGGAGTCTTTAACACCAGATACGCAGTATTTT. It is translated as CASSTWTAESLTPDTQYF.

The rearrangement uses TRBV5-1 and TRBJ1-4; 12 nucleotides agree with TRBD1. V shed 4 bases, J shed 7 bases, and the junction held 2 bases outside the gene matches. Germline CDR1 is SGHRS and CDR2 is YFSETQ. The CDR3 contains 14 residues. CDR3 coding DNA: TGCGCCAGCAGCAGGGACAGGGGGCCTGAAAAACTGTTTTTT. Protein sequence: CASSRDRGPEKLFF.

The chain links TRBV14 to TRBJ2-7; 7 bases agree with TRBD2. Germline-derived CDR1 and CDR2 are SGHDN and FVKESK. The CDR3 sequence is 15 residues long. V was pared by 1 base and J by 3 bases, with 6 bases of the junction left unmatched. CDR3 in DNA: TGTGCCAGCAGCCAAGCCCGGGGGGACCTCTACGAGCAGTACTTC. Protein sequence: CASSQARGDLYEQYF.

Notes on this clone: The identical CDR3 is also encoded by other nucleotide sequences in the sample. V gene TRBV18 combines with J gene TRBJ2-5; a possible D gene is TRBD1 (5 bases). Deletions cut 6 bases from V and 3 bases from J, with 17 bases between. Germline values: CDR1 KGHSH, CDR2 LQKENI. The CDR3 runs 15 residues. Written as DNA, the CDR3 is TGTGCCAGCTCCCCCCCGCCGACAGCTAAAGAGACCCAGTACTTC. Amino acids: CASSPPPTAKETQYF.

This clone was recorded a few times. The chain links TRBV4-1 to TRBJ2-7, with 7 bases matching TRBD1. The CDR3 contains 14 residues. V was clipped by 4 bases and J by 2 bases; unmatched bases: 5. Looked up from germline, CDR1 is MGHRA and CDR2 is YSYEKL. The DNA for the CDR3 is TGCGCCAGCAGCCCCCGACAGGGCCCCTACGAGCAGTACTTC. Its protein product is CASSPRQGPYEQYF.

CDR3 nucleotide sequence: TGCGCCAGCAGCCAAGATTTAGGACTAGCGGGGGACCCAGCCAAAAACATTCAGTACTTC. Protein product: CASSQDLGLAGDPAKNIQYF. V is TRBV4-3 and J is TRBJ2-4; 13 nucleotides match TRBD2. CDR1 is LGHNA, CDR2 YSLEER, per germline. The CDR3 has 20 amino acids. Germline trimming cut 0 bases from V and 0 bases from J; bases unmatched to any gene: 8.

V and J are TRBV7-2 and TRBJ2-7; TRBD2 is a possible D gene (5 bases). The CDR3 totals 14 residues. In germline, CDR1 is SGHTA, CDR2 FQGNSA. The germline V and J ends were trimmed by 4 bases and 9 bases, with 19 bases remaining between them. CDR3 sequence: CASSSAPGLSVQYF. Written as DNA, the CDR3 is TGTGCCAGCAGCTCTGCTCCCGGACTCTCCGTGCAGTACTTC.

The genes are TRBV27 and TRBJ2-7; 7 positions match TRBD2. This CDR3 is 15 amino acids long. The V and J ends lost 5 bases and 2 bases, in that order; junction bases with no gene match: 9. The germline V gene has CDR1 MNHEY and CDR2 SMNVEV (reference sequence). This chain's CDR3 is CASSHKRGRAYEQYF. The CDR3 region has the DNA TGTGCCAGCAGTCACAAGCGGGGAAGAGCCTACGAGCAGTACTTC.

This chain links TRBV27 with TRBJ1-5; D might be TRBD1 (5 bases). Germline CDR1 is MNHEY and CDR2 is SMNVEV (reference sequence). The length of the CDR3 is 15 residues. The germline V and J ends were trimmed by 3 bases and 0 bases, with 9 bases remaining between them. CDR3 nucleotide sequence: TGTGCCAGCAGTTTGGGGCGTTATAGCAATCAGCCCCAGCATTTT. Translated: CASSLGRYSNQPQHF.

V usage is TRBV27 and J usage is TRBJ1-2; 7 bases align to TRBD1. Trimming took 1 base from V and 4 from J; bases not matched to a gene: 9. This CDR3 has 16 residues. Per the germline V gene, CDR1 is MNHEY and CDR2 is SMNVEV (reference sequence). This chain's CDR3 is CASSLYPLDRIYGYTF. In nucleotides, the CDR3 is TGTGCCAGCAGTTTATACCCCCTGGACAGGATCTATGGCTACACCTTC.